The rows below give T cell receptor beta chains drawn from one sample of a study of OX40 agonist ivuxolimab in advanced cancers. Profiling relied on immunoSEQ multiplex PCR, and the TCRdb table lists in-frame clones only, not all of them. Of about 77,000 clones listed, just under 90% are singletons. Here the sequenced sample was CD4+ or CD8+ T cells sorted from blood, taken in a trial of the OX40 agonist ivuxolimab. The receptors were sampled from an adult with an advanced solid tumor such as melanoma, head and neck, liver or kidney cancer. Both conserved end residues are part of each CDR3. Fields, in order: V gene, CDR3 protein.

V: TRBV11-3
CDR3: CASSLDSRGTEAFF

V: TRBV7-9
CDR3: CASSPGGWTEAFF

V: TRBV11-2
CDR3: CASSLAGGAGQPQHF

V: TRBV7-9
CDR3: CASSPRGTGDTRYF

V: TRBV6-1
CDR3: CASSEALWSSYTF

V: TRBV5-1
CDR3: CASSLSSGTYNEQFF

V: TRBV6-5
CDR3: CASSRARDRGYEQYF

V: TRBV11-2
CDR3: CASRTWGGTENTQYF

V: TRBV5-6
CDR3: CASSSTGGGNQPQHF

V: TRBV4-1
CDR3: CASSRLFTQPQHF

V: TRBV9
CDR3: CASSVGTGGVYEQYF

V: TRBV5-1
CDR3: CASSPEGRQGQETQYF

V: TRBV5-4
CDR3: CASSVPSGGAETQYF

V: TRBV6-5
CDR3: CASSYAGGRVGSTF

V: TRBV9
CDR3: CASSVGRGSYNEQFF

V: TRBV6-1
CDR3: CASSDRGAASYEQYF

V: TRBV5-5
CDR3: CASSLSPTGGSNTEAFF

V: TRBV19
CDR3: CASSIAGGVGTGANVLTF

V: TRBV5-1
CDR3: CASSSGTGDYEQYF

V: TRBV19
CDR3: CASSVRTGSGEQYF

V: TRBV7-7
CDR3: CASSLASAGPGWDTGELFF

V: TRBV6-4
CDR3: CASSAQPAGQPQHF

V: TRBV2
CDR3: CASSGPRANTGELFF

V: TRBV6-5
CDR3: CASSYSGGVGQPQHF

V: TRBV5-1
CDR3: CASSTTSGTRLAKNIQYF

V: TRBV5-1
CDR3: CASSPGQGPETQYF

V: TRBV6-5
CDR3: CASSYDRSRTGNTIYF

V: TRBV4-1
CDR3: CASSQPPGSRGRETQYF

V: TRBV29-1
CDR3: CSVVVGNYGYTF

V: TRBV7-9
CDR3: CASTRGGSTEAFF

V: TRBV15
CDR3: CATSRAPGTRSEKLFF

V: TRBV29-1
CDR3: CSVKFYGYTF

V: TRBV6-6
CDR3: CASGQFGMNTEAFF

V: TRBV5-1
CDR3: CASSLIEGNYGYTF

V: TRBV28
CDR3: CATSREKLFF

V: TRBV28
CDR3: CASSFYSTGELFF

V: TRBV30
CDR3: CAWSVQGPPQDTDTQYF

V: TRBV7-2
CDR3: CASSLEPTGIIEKLFF

V: TRBV23-1
CDR3: CASSLYRGAAERWGNTIYF

V: TRBV7-9
CDR3: CASSPDTEAFF

V: TRBV5-5
CDR3: CASSLGRMTYNEQFF

V: TRBV15
CDR3: CATRAGGYGYTF

V: TRBV6-1
CDR3: CASTQGVGTEAFF

V: TRBV4-2
CDR3: CASSQAGGLNTIYF

V: TRBV5-4
CDR3: CASSRGRTNEKLFF

V: TRBV2
CDR3: CASREPGQGMTGYTF

V: TRBV5-1
CDR3: CASSQTPAEQYF

V: TRBV5-1
CDR3: CASSTLLADSSYEQYF

V: TRBV30
CDR3: CAWTLWNEQFF

V: TRBV4-2
CDR3: CASSQVASYEQYF

V: TRBV6-1
CDR3: CASTAGQEGYTF

V: TRBV5-1
CDR3: CASYPTGRTDTQYF

V: TRBV5-6
CDR3: CASSSLSGSYEQYF